The sequence of this TCR beta chain was determined in a study of cytomegalovirus exposure and HLA in healthy donors. 13 Jbeta primers and 60 Vbeta primers were used for the PCR. The data were produced by immunoSEQ multiplex PCR, yet TCRdb's version contains in-frame clones alone and is incomplete. The sample totals 50,000 to 70,000 clones. Study observations and caveats: Among donors in an Asian-associated ancestry cluster, a later analysis reportedly found fewer N-insertions than the roughly 730-donor mean. Some highly shared sequence variants likely arose as a pipeline artifact.

Of note for this clone: Antigen unknown.

The source material was PBMCs. This clonotype originated in a woman between 18 and 29 years old in good health and CMV-seronegative.

The CDR3 DNA reads as TGTGCCAGCACCCTAGTGGGGGGAAACACTGAAGCTTTCTTT. It translates to CASTLVGGNTEAFF. The chain carries TRBV6-5 and TRBJ1-1; D might be TRBD1 (5 bases). Trimming left V 7 bases short and J 2 bases short, with 14 bases between. This CDR3 contains 14 residues. The germline V gene encodes CDR1 MNHEY and CDR2 SVGAGI.